The 15 T cell receptor beta chains given below trace back to one sample, sequenced in a study of blood T cell repertoires in COVID-19 (dated by TCRdb to the early 2020s). Library prep was done by the immunoSEQ multiplex PCR assay. TCRdb re-hosts the immuneACCESS table, in-frame sequences only. Its copies lack some clones; in the studies checked, an unresolved V gene accounts for under half of them, and the cause for the rest is not known. This sample is represented by some 120,000 clones; about 86% of them were singletons. The top ten clonotypes cover 3.8% of the sample. The sequencing input was peripheral blood. Source of these receptors: a woman between 50 and 59 years old with acute or convalescent COVID-19.

The rearrangement links TRBV2 to TRBJ1-3; D gene unclear. Per the germline V gene, CDR1 is SNHLY and CDR2 is FYNNEI. This CDR3 is 12 amino acids long. The V end was cut by 3 bases, the J end by 3 bases, with 3 bases between. CDR3 amino acids: CASSDIGNTIYF. The DNA of the CDR3 is TGTGCCAGCAGTGATATTGGAAACACCATATATTTT.

V usage is TRBV18 and J usage is TRBJ1-5; D ambiguous. Trimming stripped 3 bases from V and 6 bases from J, with 9 bases between. The germline V gene encodes CDR1 KGHSH and CDR2 LQKENI. The CDR3 length is 13 residues. CDR3 nucleotides: TGTGCCAGCTCACCCCAGCGTGGTCAGCCCCAGCATTTT. Its translation is CASSPQRGQPQHF.

The chain combines TRBV6-4 with TRBJ2-1; no clear D. Germline V gene data show CDR1 as MRHNA and CDR2 as SNTAGT. This CDR3 contains 13 residues. Trimming removed 0 bases at V and 7 bases at J, with 7 bases between. For the CDR3, the DNA is TGTGCCAGCAGTGACTCGACTGAAAATGAGCAGTTCTTC. Amino acids: CASSDSTENEQFF.

The V and J genes are TRBV6-5 and TRBJ2-7; TRBD2 matches at 12 bases. J lost 4 bases, V lost 6 bases, and 7 bases had no gene match. Germline lookup yields CDR1 MNHEY and CDR2 SVGAGI. This CDR3 has 15 residues. The CDR3 loop reads CASRPATSGSYEQYF. CDR3 nucleotides: TGTGCCAGCAGACCCGCGACTAGCGGGAGTTACGAGCAGTACTTC.

This chain uses TRBV5-1 with TRBJ1-2; TRBD1 agrees at 7 bases. CDR1 is SGHRS and CDR2 is YFSETQ in the germline V gene. The CDR3 has 17 amino acids. V was clipped by 4 bases and J by 6 bases; unmatched bases: 18. The CDR3 coding sequence is TGCGCCAGCAGCATACGACAGGGTGGAAGTGGCGCTGATGGCTACACCTTC. This encodes CASSIRQGGSGADGYTF.

This sequence joins TRBV5-1 and TRBJ2-1; 11 bases match TRBD2. Germline values: CDR1 SGHRS, CDR2 YFSETQ. The CDR3 spans 19 residues. J gave up 3 bases and V 0 bases, and 11 bases lay outside the gene matches. CDR3 sequence: CASSLARASGGTDYNEQFF. The CDR3 nucleotides read TGCGCCAGCAGCTTGGCCCGAGCTAGCGGGGGGACCGACTACAATGAGCAGTTCTTC. The full variable domain, its missing parts supplied by reference TRBV5-1 and TRBJ2-1, is KAGVTQTPRYLIKTRGQQVTLSCSPISGHRSVSWYQQTPGQGLQFLFEYFSETQRNKGNFPGRFSGRQFSNSRSEMNVSTLELGDSALYLCASSLARASGGTDYNEQFFGPGTRLTVL.

The V gene is TRBV5-6, the J gene TRBJ2-5; 9 positions match TRBD1. The CDR3 runs 16 residues. V gave up 4 bases and J gave up 5 bases; unmatched junction bases: 12. CDR1 and CDR2 (germline): SGHDT, YYEEEE. In DNA form, the CDR3 reads TGTGCCAGCAGCCCGAAAGCCGGGACAGGGTCGGAGACCCAGTACTTC. This gives the protein CASSPKAGTGSETQYF.

The chain uses TRBV5-4 and TRBJ2-7; 9 bases map to TRBD1. The germline CDR1 and CDR2 sequences are SGHNT and YYREEE (reference sequence). Germline trimming cut 4 bases from V and 5 bases from J; bases unmatched to any gene: 7. The CDR3 extends over 14 amino acids. The CDR3 here is CASSGGQGKDEQYF. The DNA of the CDR3 is TGTGCCAGCAGCGGGGGACAGGGAAAGGACGAGCAGTACTTC. The complete variable domain, with remaining parts taken from reference TRBV5-4 and TRBJ2-7, reads ETGVTQSPTHLIKTRGQQVTLRCSSQSGHNTVSWYQQALGQGPQFIFQYYREEENGRGNFPPRFSGLQFPNYSSELNVNALELDDSALYLCASSGGQGKDEQYFGPGTRLTVT.

CDR3: CASSFGQNQPQHF. The DNA of the CDR3 is TGCGCCAGCAGCTTTGGGCAGAATCAGCCCCAGCATTTT. The chain employs TRBV5-1 and TRBJ1-5, with D unclear. V was pared by 2 bases and J by 4 bases, with 7 bases between. CDR1 is SGHRS and CDR2 is YFSETQ in the germline V gene. This CDR3 comprises 13 residues.

This clone has a single count. The chain employs TRBV27 and TRBJ2-3; 8 bases are shared with TRBD2. CDR3 length equals 15 residues. Per germline, CDR1 MNHEY and CDR2 SMNVEV (reference sequence). The V and J ends lost 6 bases and 2 bases, in that order; junction bases with no gene match: 7. CDR3 DNA: TGTGCCAGCAGCACCTGGACTAGCCCCACAGATACGCAGTATTTT. It specifies CASSTWTSPTDTQYF.

The chain employs TRBV5-1 and TRBJ2-7; 13 nucleotides match TRBD2. The length of the CDR3 is 14 residues. The V segment lost 6 bases and the J segment 5 bases; nucleotides outside the gene matches: 5. CDR1 and CDR2 (germline): SGHRS, YFSETQ. Here the CDR3 DNA reads TGCGCCAGCAAGACTAGCGGGAGGCTTGACGAGCAGTACTTC. It is translated as CASKTSGRLDEQYF.

J is TRBJ1-1 and V is TRBV6-5; TRBD1 aligns across 7 bases. This CDR3 is built from 12 residues. J was trimmed by 1 base and V by 8 bases; bases with no gene match: 1. CDR1 is MNHEY and CDR2 is SVGAGI in the germline V gene. CDR3 amino acids: CASRQGNTEAFF. The CDR3 DNA is TGTGCCAGCCGACAGGGGAACACTGAAGCTTTCTTT.

CDR3 sequence (DNA): TGTGCCAGCAGCCCCCCGGGGTTGTCCACAGATACGCAGTATTTT. It encodes CASSPPGLSTDTQYF. J is TRBJ2-3 and V is TRBV7-9; weak D call: TRBD2 (5 bases). Germline-derived CDR1 and CDR2 are SEHNR and FQNEAQ (reference sequence). The CDR3 is 15 residues long. Trimming shortened V by 5 bases and J by 2 bases, and 14 bases separated the two germline ends.

The chain uses TRBV29-1 and TRBJ2-5, with 9 bases aligning to TRBD1. This CDR3 contains 12 residues. The V segment lost 7 bases and the J segment 4 bases; nucleotides outside the gene matches: 4. CDR1 SQVTM and CDR2 ANQGSEA come from the germline V gene. The CDR3 nucleotides read TGCAGCGCGACGACAGGGGGAGAGACCCAGTACTTC. This encodes CSATTGGETQYF.

The chain carries TRBV2 and TRBJ1-2, with D possibly TRBD1 on 6 matching bases. V lost 6 bases, J lost 0 bases, and 20 bases lay in between. Germline CDR1 reads SNHLY; CDR2 reads FYNNEI. The length of the CDR3 is 17 residues. This CDR3 reads CASSKQGTRFSNYGYTF. The CDR3 DNA reads as TGTGCCAGCAGCAAACAGGGAACTCGATTTTCTAACTATGGCTACACCTTC.